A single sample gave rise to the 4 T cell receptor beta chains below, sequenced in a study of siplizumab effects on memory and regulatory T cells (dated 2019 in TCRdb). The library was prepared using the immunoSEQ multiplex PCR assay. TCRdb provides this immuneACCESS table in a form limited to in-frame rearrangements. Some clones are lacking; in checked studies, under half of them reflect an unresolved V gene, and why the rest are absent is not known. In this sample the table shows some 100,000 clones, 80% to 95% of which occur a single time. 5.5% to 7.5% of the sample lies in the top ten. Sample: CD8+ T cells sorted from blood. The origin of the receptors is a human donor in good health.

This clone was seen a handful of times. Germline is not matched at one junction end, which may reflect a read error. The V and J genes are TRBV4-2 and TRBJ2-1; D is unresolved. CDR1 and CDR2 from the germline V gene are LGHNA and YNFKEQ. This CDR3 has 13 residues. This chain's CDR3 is CASSQVGDVERFF. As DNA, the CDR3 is TGTGCCAGCAGCCAAGTGGGTGACGTAGAGCGGTTCTTC.

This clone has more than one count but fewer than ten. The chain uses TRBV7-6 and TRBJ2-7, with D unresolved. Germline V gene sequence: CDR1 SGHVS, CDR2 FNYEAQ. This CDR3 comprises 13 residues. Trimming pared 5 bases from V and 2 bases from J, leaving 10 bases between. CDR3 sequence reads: CASSAEEPYEQYF. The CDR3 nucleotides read TGTGCCAGCAGCGCCGAGGAGCCCTACGAGCAGTACTTC.

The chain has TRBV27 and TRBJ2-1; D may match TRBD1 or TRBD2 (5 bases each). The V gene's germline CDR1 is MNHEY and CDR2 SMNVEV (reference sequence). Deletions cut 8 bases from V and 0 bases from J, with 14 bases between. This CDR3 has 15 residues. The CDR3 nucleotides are TGTGCCAGCGTTGGGGGAACGAGCTCCTACAATGAGCAGTTCTTC. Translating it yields CASVGGTSSYNEQFF.

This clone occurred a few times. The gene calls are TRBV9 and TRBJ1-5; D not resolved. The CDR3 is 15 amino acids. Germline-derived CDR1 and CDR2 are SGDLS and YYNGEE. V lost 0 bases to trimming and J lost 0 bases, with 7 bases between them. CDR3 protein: CASSVDGYSNQPQHF. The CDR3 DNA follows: TGTGCCAGCAGCGTAGACGGTTATAGCAATCAGCCCCAGCATTTT.